This TCR beta chain was found in a study of blood T cell repertoires in COVID-19. Overall study context: Acute and convalescent COVID-19 samples came from the United States, Italy and Spain. T cells, B-cell-depleted T cells, or PBMCs supplied cDNA or gDNA.

Per the authors' pipeline: Counts of nucleated cells, estimated from reference gene primer amplification, were obtained. Method: immunoSEQ multiplex PCR; TCRdb's copy keeps in-frame clones and lacks some. Clonal size and the V and J genes are those of that table, whereas D and trimming came from the DNA. The data contain some 96,000 clones, 85% to 90% of them singletons. V dropped 4 bases and J dropped 2 bases, with 6 bases sitting between them. The germline V gene has CDR1 SQVTM and CDR2 ANQGSEA. CDR3 size: 12 residues. The genes are TRBV29-1 and TRBJ1-5, with D perhaps TRBD1 (6 bases). This TCR came from a human donor in a cohort sampled during active COVID-19. Sequences were obtained from peripheral blood. CDR3 in DNA: TGCAGCGTTGCAGGGGGCAATCAGCCCCAGCATTTT. Translated, it gives CSVAGGNQPQHF.